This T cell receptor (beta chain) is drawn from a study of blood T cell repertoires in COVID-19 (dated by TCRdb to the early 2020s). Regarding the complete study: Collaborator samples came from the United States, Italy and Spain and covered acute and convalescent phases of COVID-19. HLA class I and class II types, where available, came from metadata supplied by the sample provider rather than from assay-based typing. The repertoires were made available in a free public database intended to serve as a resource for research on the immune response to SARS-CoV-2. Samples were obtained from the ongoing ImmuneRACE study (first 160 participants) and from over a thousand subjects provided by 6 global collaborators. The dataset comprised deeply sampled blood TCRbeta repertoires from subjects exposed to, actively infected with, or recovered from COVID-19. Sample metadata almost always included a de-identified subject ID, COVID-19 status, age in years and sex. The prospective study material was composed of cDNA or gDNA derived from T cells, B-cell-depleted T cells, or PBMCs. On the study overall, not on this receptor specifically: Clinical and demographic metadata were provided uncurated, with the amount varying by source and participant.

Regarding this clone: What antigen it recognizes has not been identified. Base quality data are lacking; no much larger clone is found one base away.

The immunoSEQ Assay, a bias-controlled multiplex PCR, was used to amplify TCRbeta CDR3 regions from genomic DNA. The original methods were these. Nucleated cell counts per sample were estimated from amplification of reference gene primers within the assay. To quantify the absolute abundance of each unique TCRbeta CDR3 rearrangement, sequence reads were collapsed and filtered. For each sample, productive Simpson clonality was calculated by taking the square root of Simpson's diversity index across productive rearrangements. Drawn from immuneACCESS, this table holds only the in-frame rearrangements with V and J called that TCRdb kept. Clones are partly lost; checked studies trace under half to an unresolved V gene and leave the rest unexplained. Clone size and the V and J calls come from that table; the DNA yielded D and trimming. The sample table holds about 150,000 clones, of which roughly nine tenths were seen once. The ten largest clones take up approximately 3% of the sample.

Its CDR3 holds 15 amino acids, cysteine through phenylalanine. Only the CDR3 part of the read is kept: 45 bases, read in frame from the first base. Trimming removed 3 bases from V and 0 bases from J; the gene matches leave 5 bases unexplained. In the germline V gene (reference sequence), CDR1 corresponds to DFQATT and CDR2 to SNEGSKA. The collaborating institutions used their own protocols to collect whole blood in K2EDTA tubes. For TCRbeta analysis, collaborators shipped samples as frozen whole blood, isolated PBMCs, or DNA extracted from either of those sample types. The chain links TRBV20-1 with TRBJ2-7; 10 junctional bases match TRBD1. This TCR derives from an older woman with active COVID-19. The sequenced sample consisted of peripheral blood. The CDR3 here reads CSASGTGVPSYEQYF. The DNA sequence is TGCAGTGCTAGTGGGACAGGGGTCCCCTCCTACGAGCAGTACTTC.